The rows below give T cell receptor beta chains drawn from one sample of a study of blood T cell repertoires in COVID-19. The protocol was immunoSEQ multiplex PCR, while the TCRdb copy is restricted to in-frame clones and leaves out a portion. The table has 150,000 to 250,000 clones, 94% seen once. The source material was peripheral blood. Receptors were obtained from a man younger than 40 with COVID-19, enrolled during active disease. CDR3s include the opening cysteine and the closing phenylalanine or tryptophan. D genes are given only for firm matches. The size entry is marked missing in some rows and otherwise reads once, few, many or a size class.

D gene: TRBD1; clone size: -; V gene: TRBV7-9; J gene: TRBJ1-2; CDR3 DNA: TGTGCCAGCAGCTCCATGGGGGGACAGGCTAACTATGGCTACACCTTC; CDR3 protein: CASSSMGGQANYGYTF
D gene: -; clone size: -; V gene: TRBV2; J gene: TRBJ1-3; CDR3 DNA: TGTGCCAGCAGTGAAGCTCTGAACACCATATATTTT; CDR3 protein: CASSEALNTIYF
D gene: TRBD1; clone size: -; V gene: TRBV7-6; J gene: TRBJ1-1; CDR3 DNA: TGTGCCAGCAGCTTAGCGCAGGCGCAGGGGGCGTTGAACACTGAAGCTTTCTTT; CDR3 protein: CASSLAQAQGALNTEAFF
D gene: TRBD1; clone size: -; V gene: TRBV18; J gene: TRBJ1-3; CDR3 DNA: TGTGCCAGCTCTCGGACAGGGGATGGAAACACCATATATTTT; CDR3 protein: CASSRTGDGNTIYF
D gene: -; clone size: once; V gene: TRBV28; J gene: TRBJ1-2; CDR3 DNA: TGTGCCAGCAGTTTAGGGGCGTTGTGGGGCTACACCTTC; CDR3 protein: CASSLGALWGYTF
D gene: -; clone size: -; V gene: TRBV9; J gene: TRBJ1-6; CDR3 DNA: TGTGCCAGCAGCGTAGGGGGCCCGAATTCACCCCTCCACTTT; CDR3 protein: CASSVGGPNSPLHF
D gene: TRBD2; clone size: -; V gene: TRBV7-2; J gene: TRBJ2-4; CDR3 DNA: TGTGCCAGCAGCTCCCGGACTAGGGAAAACATTCAGTACTTC; CDR3 protein: CASSSRTRENIQYF
D gene: -; clone size: -; V gene: TRBV6-1; J gene: TRBJ1-1; CDR3 DNA: TGTGCCAGCAGTGAAAGGGGGGGGACTGAAGCTTTCTTT; CDR3 protein: CASSERGGTEAFF
D gene: TRBD1; clone size: -; V gene: TRBV6-5; J gene: TRBJ1-6; CDR3 DNA: TGTGCCAGCAGTAGGACAGGGGTGGGTAATTCACCCCTCCACTTT; CDR3 protein: CASSRTGVGNSPLHF
D gene: -; clone size: -; V gene: TRBV14; J gene: TRBJ1-3; CDR3 DNA: TGTGCCAGCAGCCTAACAGGGCTCTCTGGAAACACCATATATTTT; CDR3 protein: CASSLTGLSGNTIYF
D gene: -; clone size: -; V gene: TRBV1; J gene: TRBJ2-1; CDR3 DNA: TGCACCAGCAGCCAAGAGAGGGTAGCGGGGGGACTCTACAATGAGCAGTTCTTC; CDR3 protein: CTSSQERVAGGLYNEQFF
D gene: TRBD1; clone size: -; V gene: TRBV29-1; J gene: TRBJ1-1; CDR3 DNA: TGCAGCGGGGAACAGGGGCAGAACACTGAAGCTTTCTTT; CDR3 protein: CSGEQGQNTEAFF
D gene: TRBD1; clone size: -; V gene: TRBV7-9; J gene: TRBJ1-6; CDR3 DNA: TGTGCCACCAGGCAGGGGGCGAATTCACCCCTCCACTTT; CDR3 protein: CATRQGANSPLHF
D gene: -; clone size: -; V gene: TRBV5-4; J gene: TRBJ2-1; CDR3 DNA: TGTGCGGCTTCGTCAGGCGAAAGTGAGCAGTTCTTC; CDR3 protein: CAASSGESEQFF
D gene: TRBD2; clone size: -; V gene: TRBV9; J gene: TRBJ2-3; CDR3 DNA: TGTGCCAGCAGACCGGGGGGGCCTGGTACGCAGTATTTT; CDR3 protein: CASRPGGPGTQYF
D gene: TRBD1; clone size: -; V gene: TRBV2; J gene: TRBJ1-5; CDR3 DNA: TGTGCCAGCAAGGTGGACAGGGCCCGGGGTCAGCCCCAGCATTTT; CDR3 protein: CASKVDRARGQPQHF
D gene: TRBD2; clone size: -; V gene: TRBV10-3; J gene: TRBJ2-3; CDR3 DNA: TGTGCCATCGGGGGGACTAGCGGGGACACAGATACGCAGTATTTT; CDR3 protein: CAIGGTSGDTDTQYF
D gene: -; clone size: -; V gene: TRBV6-4; J gene: TRBJ1-1; CDR3 DNA: TGTGCCAGCAGTTTCGGGGAAAACACTGAAGCTTTCTTT; CDR3 protein: CASSFGENTEAFF
D gene: -; clone size: -; V gene: TRBV18; J gene: TRBJ1-2; CDR3 DNA: TGTGCCAGCTCACCTCAGGATGAATCTGGCTACACCTTC; CDR3 protein: CASSPQDESGYTF
D gene: TRBD1; clone size: -; V gene: TRBV5-1; J gene: TRBJ2-1; CDR3 DNA: TGCGCCAGCATCCCGACAGGGGGGAATGAGCAGTTCTTC; CDR3 protein: CASIPTGGNEQFF
D gene: -; clone size: -; V gene: TRBV7-9; J gene: TRBJ1-2; CDR3 DNA: TGTGCCAGCAGCTTAACCGGGGGGAATGGCTACACCTTC; CDR3 protein: CASSLTGGNGYTF
D gene: -; clone size: -; V gene: TRBV6-5; J gene: TRBJ2-5; CDR3 DNA: TGTGCCTCCTTGTCCGGGTCCCAGGGGACCCAGTACTTC; CDR3 protein: CASLSGSQGTQYF
D gene: -; clone size: -; V gene: TRBV7-6; J gene: TRBJ2-7; CDR3 DNA: TGTGCCAGCAGCTTAGGGATAGCGGCTGAGCACGAGCAGTACTTC; CDR3 protein: CASSLGIAAEHEQYF
D gene: TRBD1; clone size: -; V gene: TRBV6-5; J gene: TRBJ1-2; CDR3 DNA: TGTGCCAGCAGTCCTCGAGGGGACAGGGATGGCTACACCTTC; CDR3 protein: CASSPRGDRDGYTF
D gene: -; clone size: few; V gene: TRBV21-1; J gene: TRBJ2-7; CDR3 DNA: TGTGCCAGCAGCAAAGCTCCGCGGGGGCCCTCCTACGAGCAGTACTTC; CDR3 protein: CASSKAPRGPSYEQYF
D gene: TRBD1; clone size: once; V gene: TRBV5-1; J gene: TRBJ2-1; CDR3 DNA: TGCGCCAGCAGCCTTGGGACAGGGGAATATGGTGAGCAGTTCTTC; CDR3 protein: CASSLGTGEYGEQFF
D gene: -; clone size: -; V gene: TRBV7-9; J gene: TRBJ2-1; CDR3 DNA: TGTGCCAGCAGCCCCCAAGGGGGGGACCTCAATGAGCAGTTCTTC; CDR3 protein: CASSPQGGDLNEQFF
D gene: TRBD1; clone size: -; V gene: TRBV6-5; J gene: TRBJ1-5; CDR3 DNA: TGTGCCAGCAGTTACGGCCGGGACAGGGTCAATCAGCCCCAGCATTTT; CDR3 protein: CASSYGRDRVNQPQHF
D gene: TRBD1; clone size: -; V gene: TRBV24-1; J gene: TRBJ1-3; CDR3 DNA: TGTGCCACCAGTGAATCCGGGACAGGGGGTTTTGGAAACACCATATATTTT; CDR3 protein: CATSESGTGGFGNTIYF